This passage covers 6 T cell receptor beta chains from one sample sequenced in a study of blood T cell repertoires in COVID-19. The assay was immunoSEQ multiplex PCR, and TCRdb's table has in-frame clones only and misses some. The repertoire holds approximately 89,000 clones, 90% to 95% seen once, with around 4.7% in the top ten. The sequenced sample consisted of peripheral blood. The receptors stem from a human donor with active COVID-19. The donor label of this sample is uncertain.

The V gene is TRBV27, the J gene TRBJ1-2; 7 nucleotides align to TRBD1. This CDR3 has 15 residues. Trimming cost V 5 bases and J 4 bases; bases outside gene matches: 10. CDR1 is MNHEY and CDR2 is SMNVEV in the germline V gene (reference sequence). The CDR3 is CASSRGGQVGYGYTF. CDR3 nucleotides: TGTGCCAGCAGTCGAGGAGGACAGGTGGGCTATGGCTACACCTTC.

CDR3 region: CAGQLGRRTGELFF. DNA of the CDR3: TGTGCCGGACAATTGGGCAGAAGGACCGGGGAGCTGTTTTTT. The genes are TRBV2 and TRBJ2-2; D possibly corresponds to TRBD1 (5 bases). This CDR3 has 14 residues. Trimming took off 11 bases at V and 5 bases at J, with 18 bases between the two ends. Germline V lookup: CDR1 SNHLY, CDR2 FYNNEI.

The chain employs TRBV19 and TRBJ1-2; D is perhaps TRBD1 (5 bases). Germline lookup yields CDR1 LNHDA and CDR2 SQIVND (reference sequence). Trimming shortened V by 4 bases and J by 5 bases, and 11 bases separated the two germline ends. CDR3 size: 13 residues. Written as DNA, the CDR3 is TGTGCCAGTAGTAAGGACACACTATATGGCTACACCTTC. Its protein product is CASSKDTLYGYTF.

Note on this clone: Mismatch with germline at one junction end may stem from a read error. The same CDR3 is also encoded by other DNA sequences in this sample. The genes are TRBV4-3 and TRBJ2-1; 8 positions agree with TRBD1. Germline CDR1 and CDR2: LGHNA and YSLEER. The CDR3 covers 15 residues. CDR3: CASSPRDRPYNEQFF. Written as DNA, the CDR3 is TGCGCCAGTAGCCCCCGGGACAGGCCCTACAATGAGCAGTTCTTC.

The chain uses TRBV4-3 and TRBJ1-2; TRBD1 aligns across 9 bases. The CDR3 extends over 15 amino acids. Germline V gives CDR1 LGHNA, CDR2 YSLEER. The V segment lost 4 bases and the J segment 1 base; nucleotides outside the gene matches: 4. In nucleotides, the CDR3 is TGCGCCAGCAGCCGGGACAGGGAGGGTAACTATGGCTACACCTTC. It translates to CASSRDREGNYGYTF.

This clone has only one observation. The chain combines TRBV21-1 with TRBJ1-2; TRBD1 is the table's D call and was not checked against the DNA. TRBV21-1 is given as a pseudogene. The CDR3 is 17 amino acids. CDR3 amino acids: CASSSPYHRGANYGYTF. CDR3 DNA sequence: TGTGCCAGCAGCTCCCCTTACCACAGGGGTGCTAACTATGGCTACACCTTC.